This T cell receptor beta chain was sequenced in a study of blood T cell repertoires in COVID-19. Germline V lookup: CDR1 SGHRS, CDR2 YFSETQ. The CDR3 is 14 residues long. After removal of 4 bases from V and 5 bases from J, the junction contained 7 bases not matched to a gene. Repertoires were generated with immunoSEQ multiplex PCR, while TCRdb's copy carries only in-frame clones and drops some. The sample carries approximately 220,000 clones, around 82% recorded once. The material sequenced was peripheral blood. The TCR comes from a woman aged 55-70 years with acute or convalescent COVID-19. The chain uses TRBV5-1 and TRBJ1-2; TRBD1 agrees at 8 bases. DNA of the CDR3: TGCGCCAGCAGCACCGGGACAGGTCCTTATGGCTACACCTTC. Translating gives CASSTGTGPYGYTF.